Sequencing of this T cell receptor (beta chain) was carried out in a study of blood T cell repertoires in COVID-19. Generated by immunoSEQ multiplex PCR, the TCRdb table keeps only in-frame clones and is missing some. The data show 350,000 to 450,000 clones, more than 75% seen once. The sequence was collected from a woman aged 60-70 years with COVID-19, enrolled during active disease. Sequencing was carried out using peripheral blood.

The CDR3 DNA reads as TGTGCCAGCAGCCAAAAAATTGGGACAGGGGGCTCTGGAAACACCATATATTTT. Its protein product is CASSQKIGTGGSGNTIYF. The chain couples TRBV4-2 to TRBJ1-3, with TRBD1 matching over 11 bases. After removal of 2 bases from V and 0 bases from J, the junction contained 6 bases not matched to a gene. Germline CDR1 is LGHNA and CDR2 is YNFKEQ. The length of the CDR3 is 18 residues.